Described below is a single T cell receptor (beta chain) sequence and its context. The antigen is not known. Amplification used 60 Vbeta primers and 13 Jbeta primers. Sequenced by immunoSEQ multiplex PCR; TCRdb stores in-frame clones only, minus some. There are 110,000 to 150,000 clones in the sample; around 75% occur only once, and roughly 7.3% lies in the top ten. The record originates from a study of cytomegalovirus exposure and HLA in healthy donors. Whole-study findings and limits: The records held CMV serostatus as the only immune exposure information.

Germline V CDR1 and CDR2: MNHNS, SASEGT. V was cut by 2 bases and J by 3 bases, with 10 bases left in between. The CDR3 spans 14 residues. This sequence originates from a young man in good health and CMV-seronegative. The sample taken for sequencing was PBMCs. The rearrangement joins TRBV6-1 to TRBJ1-1, with a possible D match to TRBD1 (5 bases). The CDR3 DNA reads TGTGCCAGCAGTGAAATGGGGCTGGACACTGAAGCTTTCTTT. It is translated as CASSEMGLDTEAFF.